The T cell receptor (beta chain) described here comes from a study of blood T cell repertoires in COVID-19. About the research overall: COVID-19 samples collected from the United States, Italy and Spain covered acute and convalescent phases. PBMCs, B-cell-depleted T cells, or T cells were the source of the cDNA or gDNA that made up the material.

With 2 bases clipped from V and 1 base from J, the junction kept 2 bases outside the gene matches. Germline CDR1 and CDR2: MNHNS and SASEGT. The CDR3 length is 15 residues. The authors' processing: Reference gene primer amplification yielded estimated nucleated cell counts. The assay was immunoSEQ multiplex PCR, and TCRdb's table has in-frame clones only and misses some. From that table come the V and J calls and clone size; the DNA was used to work out D and trimming. The sample consists of 160,000 or so clones, 75% to 85% of them appearing once. Sequencing was performed on peripheral blood. The rearrangement uses TRBV6-1 and TRBJ1-5, with TRBD1 identical over 7 bases. The TCR sequence derives from a human donor in a cohort sampled during active COVID-19. The CDR3, as DNA: TGTGCCAGCAGTGAAAACAGGGGAAGCAATCAGCCCCAGCATTTT. Amino acids: CASSENRGSNQPQHF.